The present TCR beta chain was sequenced within a study of cytotoxic CD8 clonotypes in ibrutinib-treated CLL. The wider study: Sequenced samples delivered averages of around 250,000 productive templates and more than 75,000 productive rearrangements. Findings of the study overall: Clonality climbed at ibrutinib response, then dropped toward baseline at progression.

For TCR beta libraries, 1.5 to 2 micrograms of genomic DNA were obtained from cryopreserved PBMCs. Germline loops: CDR1 KGHSH, CDR2 LQKENI. Trimming shortened V by 4 bases and J by 2 bases, and 11 bases separated the two germline ends. The CDR3 covers 14 residues. About this clone: What it binds is unknown.

Sequenced by immunoSEQ multiplex PCR; TCRdb stores in-frame clones only, minus some. The top ten clones hold 25% to 35% of a sample with 30,000 to 35,000 clones, around 63% of them seen once. This specimen was PBMCs, taken before ibrutinib treatment. V usage is TRBV18 and J usage is TRBJ1-2; D is possibly TRBD1 (5 bases). The TCR sequence derives from a human donor with chronic lymphocytic leukemia. The CDR3 loop is CASSLSGTNYGYTF. The CDR3 bases are TGTGCCAGCTCACTCAGCGGGACGAACTATGGCTACACCTTC.